One and the same sample provided the 21 T cell receptor beta chains below, sequenced in a study of human T cells and chemical hapten exposure. From the 5' RACE reads, TCRdb called clonotypes with MiXCR, one entry per CDR3 protein. The table records 110,000 or so distinct CDR3 sequences, around 20% of them present only once. Total RNA was extracted from unfractionated whole blood. The receptors come from a human donor in good health.

This clonotype was seen a few times. The chain combines TRBV25-1 with TRBJ2-5; maybe TRBD1 (5 bases). V was pared by 6 bases and J by 2 bases, with 13 bases between. The germline CDR1 and CDR2 sequences are MGHDK and SYGVNS. CDR3 length: 14 amino acids. CDR3 DNA: TGTGCCAGCAGCATATCTCGACAGCAAGAGACCCAGTACTTC. This codes for CASSISRQQETQYF.

The V gene is TRBV3-1, the J gene TRBJ2-7, with 7 positions matching TRBD2. The CDR3 spans 12 residues. Germline V gene data show CDR1 as LGHDT and CDR2 as YNNKEL (reference sequence). J gave up 3 bases and V 8 bases, and 4 bases lay outside the gene matches. The CDR3 DNA is TGTGCCAGCGGGGGGGACTACTACGAGCAGTACTTC. Protein sequence: CASGGDYYEQYF.

J is TRBJ2-6 and V is TRBV27; 8 nucleotides align to TRBD1. CDR3 length: 16 residues. Per the germline V gene, CDR1 is MNHEY and CDR2 is SMNVEV (reference sequence). After removal of 3 bases from V and 0 bases from J, the junction contained 1 base not matched to a gene. The CDR3 coding sequence is TGTGCCAGCAGTTTGACAGGGGTCTCTGGGGCCAACGTCCTGACTTTC. It translates to CASSLTGVSGANVLTF.

The chain is built from TRBV10-3 and TRBJ1-1; D unclear. The V gene's germline CDR1 is ENHRY and CDR2 SYGVKD. The CDR3 has 14 residues. V lost 1 base and J 1 base, leaving 7 bases between the germline ends. The CDR3 region has the DNA TGTGCCATCAGTGAGTTGGCAGGGAACACTGAAGCTTTCTTT. Translating gives CAISELAGNTEAFF.

This clonotype was picked up many times. The chain has TRBV27 and TRBJ2-6, with a weak D call TRBD2 (5 bases). V lost 3 bases and J lost 4, with 7 bases in between. The CDR3 sequence is 14 residues long. The germline V gene encodes CDR1 MNHEY and CDR2 SMNVEV (reference sequence). The CDR3 coding sequence is TGTGCCAGCAGTTTGAGGGCCGGGGCCAACGTCCTGACTTTC. Translation gives CASSLRAGANVLTF.

This clonotype was seen a few times. This chain joins TRBV13 and TRBJ1-6, with a weak D call TRBD1 (5 bases). The CDR3 runs 16 residues. Germline V gene data show CDR1 as PRHDT and CDR2 as FYEKMQ (reference sequence). Trimming removed 6 bases from V and 9 bases from J, with 21 bases in between. The chain's CDR3 is CASSHLRGRAASPLHF. DNA of the CDR3: TGTGCCAGCAGTCATTTGCGGGGCAGGGCCGCTTCACCCCTCCACTTT.

This chain connects TRBV28 to TRBJ1-4; D gene unclear. The germline V and J ends were trimmed by 7 bases and 10 bases, with 10 bases remaining between them. Germline CDR1 MDHEN, CDR2 SYDVKM. This CDR3 has 11 residues. The CDR3 spells CASKASGKLFF. The CDR3, as DNA: TGTGCCAGCAAGGCGAGCGGAAAACTGTTTTTT.

This chain connects TRBV24-1 to TRBJ2-7; D might be TRBD2 (6 bases). The CDR3 spans 12 residues. V was pared by 12 bases and J by 1 base, with 12 bases between. Germline CDR1 and CDR2: KGHDR and SFDVKD. The chain's CDR3 is CAVETSSYEQYF. The DNA for the CDR3 is TGTGCCGTCGAGACTAGTTCCTACGAGCAGTACTTC.

This rearrangement joins TRBV5-1 to TRBJ2-1; D ambiguous. V dropped 3 bases and J dropped 5 bases, with 15 bases sitting between them. Germline V CDR1 and CDR2: SGHRS, YFSETQ. The CDR3 extends over 15 amino acids. The CDR3 DNA follows: TGCGCCAGCAGCTCCAGCCTATTACAGAACAATGAGCAGTTCTTC. Encoded protein: CASSSSLLQNNEQFF.

This clonotype has just a few counts. V usage is TRBV27 and J usage is TRBJ1-6; D is undetermined. Germline CDR1 is MNHEY and CDR2 is SMNVEV (reference sequence). The V end was cut by 5 bases, the J end by 7 bases, with 6 bases between. This CDR3 spans 12 amino acids. The CDR3 spells CASSLFNSPLHF. For the CDR3, the DNA is TGTGCCAGCAGTCTATTCAATTCACCCCTCCACTTT.

The table lists this clonotype with a few counts. The chain couples TRBV9 to TRBJ1-6, with D tentatively TRBD1 (6 bases). Germline V gene sequence: CDR1 SGDLS, CDR2 YYNGEE. V was pared by 5 bases and J by 9 bases, with 9 bases between. The CDR3 is 12 residues long. The CDR3 DNA follows: TGTGCCAGCAGTACAGGGACTTCACCCCTCCACTTT. Amino acid sequence: CASSTGTSPLHF.

This clonotype appeared a single time. The genes are TRBV24-1 and TRBJ2-1; D is ambiguous. V was clipped by 1 base and J by 7 bases, with 4 bases between them. The CDR3 is 12 amino acids. Germline V gene lookup returns CDR1 KGHDR and CDR2 SFDVKD. CDR3 protein: CATSDFRNEQFF. As DNA, the CDR3 is TGTGCCACCAGTGATTTTAGAAATGAGCAGTTCTTC.

The CDR3 nucleotides are TGCGCCAGCAGCCAAGGGCGAGGGTCGAACACTGAAGCTTTCTTT. Its translation: CASSQGRGSNTEAFF. This chain links TRBV4-1 with TRBJ1-1; the D is unclear. Germline CDR1 reads MGHRA; CDR2 reads YSYEKL. The germline V and J ends were trimmed by 1 base and 1 base, with 10 bases remaining between them. This CDR3 region has 15 residues.

This clonotype was recorded a few times. The chain has TRBV29-1 and TRBJ1-2; TRBD1 aligns across 9 bases. V shed 3 bases and J 6 bases; nucleotides not matched to a gene: 5. Germline lookup yields CDR1 SQVTM and CDR2 ANQGSEA. The CDR3 spans 13 residues. The CDR3 region is CSVDTGGKDGYTF. The CDR3 DNA sequence: TGCAGCGTTGATACAGGGGGCAAGGATGGCTACACCTTC. The full variable domain, in which reference TRBV29-1 and TRBJ1-2 provide the parts outside the CDR3, is SAVISQKPSRDICQRGTSLTIQCQVDSQVTMMFWYRQQPGQSLTLIATANQGSEATYESGFVIDKFPISRPNLTFSTLTVSNMSPEDSSIYLCSVDTGGKDGYTFGSGTRLTVV.

The chain has TRBV9 and TRBJ2-2; D gene unclear. V was cut by 3 bases and J by 0 bases, with 0 bases left in between. From germline, CDR1 is SGDLS and CDR2 YYNGEE. This CDR3 has 12 residues. This CDR3 is CASSANTGELFF. DNA of the CDR3: TGTGCCAGCAGCGCGAACACCGGGGAGCTGTTTTTT.

The sample holds a few counts of this clonotype. The chain has TRBV29-1 and TRBJ1-2; a weak D match, TRBD1 (5 bases). Germline V CDR1 and CDR2: SQVTM, ANQGSEA. The CDR3 has 10 amino acids. Trimming removed 6 bases from V and 7 bases from J, with 9 bases in between. This CDR3 reads CSVGAAGYTF. The CDR3 nucleotides are TGCAGCGTAGGGGCGGCTGGCTACACCTTC.

This chain links TRBV30 with TRBJ2-7; maybe TRBD1 (6 bases). Germline lookup yields CDR1 GTSNPN and CDR2 SVGIG (reference sequence). Trimming took 2 bases from V and 8 from J, leaving 13 bases between them. This CDR3 is built from 12 residues. The CDR3, as DNA: TGTGCCTGGAGTTTCGCAACAGGGAAGCAGTACTTC. Amino acids: CAWSFATGKQYF.

Comment on this clonotype: The junction differs from germline at one of its ends, possibly a read error. The V gene is TRBV5-6, the J gene TRBJ1-2, with D hard to call. The V gene's germline CDR1 is SGHDT and CDR2 YYEEEE. The CDR3 is 16 residues long. The CDR3 DNA is TGTGCCAGCAGCTTCAATCGGGGTCGGTCTACCTATGGCGACACCTTC. Its translation is CASSFNRGRSTYGDTF.

This clonotype was observed a few times. CDR3 protein: CASGRQTDTQYF. The CDR3 DNA follows: TGTGCCAGCGGTAGACAAACAGATACGCAGTATTTT. The chain uses TRBV27 and TRBJ2-3; no clear D gene. CDR3 length: 12 amino acids. V was shortened by 8 bases and J by 3 bases, with 9 bases between the two germline ends. The V gene's germline CDR1 is MNHEY and CDR2 SMNVEV (reference sequence).

This clonotype came up many times. This chain uses TRBV5-1 with TRBJ2-7, with 7 positions matching TRBD2. Germline CDR1 reads SGHRS; CDR2 reads YFSETQ. This CDR3 region has 18 residues. V dropped 2 bases and J dropped 1; count of bases not matched to a gene: 15. CDR3 residues: CASSFLIDQKRGSYEQYF. The CDR3 nucleotides read TGCGCCAGCAGCTTCCTTATAGACCAAAAGCGGGGTTCCTACGAGCAGTACTTC.

V usage is TRBV18 and J usage is TRBJ2-5, with 7 positions matching TRBD2. V gave up 0 bases and J gave up 4 bases; unmatched junction bases: 5. From germline, CDR1 is KGHSH and CDR2 LQKENI. The CDR3 consists of 15 residues. The DNA for the CDR3 is TGTGCCAGCTCACCACCTAAAGCGGGAACAGAGACCCAGTACTTC. This encodes CASSPPKAGTETQYF.